This TCR beta chain was sequenced for a study of identifying expanded T cells in peripheral blood. The protocol was immunoSEQ multiplex PCR, while the TCRdb copy is restricted to in-frame clones and leaves out a portion. The data contain about 100,000 clones, 85% to 90% of them singletons. The V end was cut by 6 bases, the J end by 15 bases, with 21 bases between. The CDR3 runs to 13 residues. Germline V gives CDR1 MNHNY, CDR2 SVGAGI (reference sequence). Findings of the study overall: Over about two and four weeks, about 17 and 20 clones changed, versus 1.2 between replicates. Clone count variance between roughly two-week samples rose with total template count.

A remark on this clone: Its specificity is not known.

Specimen: blood. J is TRBJ2-1 and V is TRBV6-6; D uncertain. This receptor was taken from a person aged 18 to 75 in good health. In DNA form, the CDR3 reads TGTGCCAGCAGCCTTTCAGACGCTAGTGCTCCGTTCTTC. It translates to CASSLSDASAPFF.